Given below is one T cell receptor (beta chain) in context. Its antigen is not identified. The CDR3 loop spans 15 amino acids. CDR1 KGHSH and CDR2 LQKENI come from the germline V gene. Trimming took 4 bases from V and 2 from J, leaving 13 bases between them. The data were taken from a study of shared clonotypes between healthy human individuals. General study points: Clonotype sharing levels among donors were expected to vary with sequencing depth.

The assay was immunoSEQ multiplex PCR, and TCRdb's table has in-frame clones only and misses some. The sample consists of over 850,000 clones, 78% of them appearing once. The sequencing input was memory CD4+ T cells from PBMCs. Noted subset: CD45RA-negative fraction. V is TRBV18 and J is TRBJ2-3; D is perhaps TRBD1 (6 bases). The source is a young man in good health. Some clones in this sample may be carry-over from other donors' samples. The CDR3 here is CASSLDRTPTDTQYF. The DNA of the CDR3 is TGTGCCAGCTCACTGGACAGAACCCCCACAGATACGCAGTATTTT. The full variable domain, its missing parts supplied by reference TRBV18 and TRBJ2-3, is NAGVMQNPRHLVRRRGQEARLRCSPMKGHSHVYWYRQLPEEGLKFMVYLQKENIIDESGMPKERFSAEFPKEGPSILRIQQVVRGDSAAYFCASSLDRTPTDTQYFGPGTRLTVL.